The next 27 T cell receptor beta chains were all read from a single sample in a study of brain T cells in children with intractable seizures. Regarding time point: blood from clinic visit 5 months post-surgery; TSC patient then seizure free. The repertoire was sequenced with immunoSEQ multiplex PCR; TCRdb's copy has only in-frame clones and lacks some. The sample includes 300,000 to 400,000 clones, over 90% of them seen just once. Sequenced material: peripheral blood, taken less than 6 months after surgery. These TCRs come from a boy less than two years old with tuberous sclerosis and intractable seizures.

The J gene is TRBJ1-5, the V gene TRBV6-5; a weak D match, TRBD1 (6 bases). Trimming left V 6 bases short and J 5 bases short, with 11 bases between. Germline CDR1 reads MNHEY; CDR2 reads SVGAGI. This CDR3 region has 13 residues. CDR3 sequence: CASSDRFDQPQHF. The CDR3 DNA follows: TGTGCCAGCAGCGACAGGTTTGATCAGCCCCAGCATTTT.

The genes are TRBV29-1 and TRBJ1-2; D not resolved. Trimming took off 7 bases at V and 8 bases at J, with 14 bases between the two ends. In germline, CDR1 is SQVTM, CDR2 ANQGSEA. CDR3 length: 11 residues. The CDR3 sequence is CSASWTWGYTF. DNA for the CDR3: TGCAGCGCCTCTTGGACGTGGGGCTACACCTTC.

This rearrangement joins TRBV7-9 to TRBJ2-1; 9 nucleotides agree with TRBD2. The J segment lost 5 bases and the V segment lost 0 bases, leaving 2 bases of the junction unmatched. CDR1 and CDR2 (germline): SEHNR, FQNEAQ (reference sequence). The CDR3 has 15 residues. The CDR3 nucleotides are TGTGCCAGCAGCTTAGCTAGCGGGAGAGACAATGAGCAGTTCTTC. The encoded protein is CASSLASGRDNEQFF.

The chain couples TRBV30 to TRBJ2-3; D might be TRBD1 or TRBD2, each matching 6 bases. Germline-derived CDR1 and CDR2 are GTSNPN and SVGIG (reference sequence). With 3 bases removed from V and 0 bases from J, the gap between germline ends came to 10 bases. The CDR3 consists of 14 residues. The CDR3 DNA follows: TGTGCCTGGAGGGGGGGCCTTAGCACAGATACGCAGTATTTT. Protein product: CAWRGGLSTDTQYF.

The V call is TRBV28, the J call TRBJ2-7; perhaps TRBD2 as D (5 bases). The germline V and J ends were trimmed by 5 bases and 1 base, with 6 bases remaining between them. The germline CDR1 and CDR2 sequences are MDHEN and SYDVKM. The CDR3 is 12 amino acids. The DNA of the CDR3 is TGTGCCAGCAGTCGCGGGTCCTACGAGCAGTACTTC. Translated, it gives CASSRGSYEQYF.

This CDR3 is CASSSGDSTEAFF. In DNA form, the CDR3 reads TGTGCCAGCAGTTCCGGGGACAGCACTGAAGCTTTCTTT. This chain links TRBV6-5 with TRBJ1-1, with 7 nucleotides matching TRBD1. With 4 bases clipped from V and 4 bases from J, the junction kept 3 bases outside the gene matches. The CDR3 is 13 amino acids. Germline-derived CDR1 and CDR2 are MNHEY and SVGAGI.

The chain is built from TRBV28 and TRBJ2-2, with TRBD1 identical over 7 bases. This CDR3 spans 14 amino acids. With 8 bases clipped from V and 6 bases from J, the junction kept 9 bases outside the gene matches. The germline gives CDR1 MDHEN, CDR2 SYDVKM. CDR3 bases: TGTGCCAGCGGTGACAGGGTTGGAGCCGGGGAGCTGTTTTTT. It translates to CASGDRVGAGELFF.

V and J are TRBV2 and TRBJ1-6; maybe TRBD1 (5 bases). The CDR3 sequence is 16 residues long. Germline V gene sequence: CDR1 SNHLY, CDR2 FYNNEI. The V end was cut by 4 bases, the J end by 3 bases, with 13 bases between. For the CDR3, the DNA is TGTGCCAGCAGTGGACAGCCTTACCTCTATAATTCACCCCTCCACTTT. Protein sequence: CASSGQPYLYNSPLHF.

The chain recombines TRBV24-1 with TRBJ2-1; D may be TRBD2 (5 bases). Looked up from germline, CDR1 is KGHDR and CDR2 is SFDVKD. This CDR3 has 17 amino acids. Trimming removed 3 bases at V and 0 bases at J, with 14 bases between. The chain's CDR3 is CATSDAGPYSSYNEQFF. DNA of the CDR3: TGTGCCACCAGTGATGCGGGTCCATACAGCTCCTACAATGAGCAGTTCTTC.

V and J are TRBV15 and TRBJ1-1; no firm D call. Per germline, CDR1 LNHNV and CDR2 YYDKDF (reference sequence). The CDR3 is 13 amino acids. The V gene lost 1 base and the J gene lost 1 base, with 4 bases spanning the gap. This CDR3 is CATSRAENTEAFF. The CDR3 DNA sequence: TGTGCCACCAGCAGAGCGGAGAACACTGAAGCTTTCTTT. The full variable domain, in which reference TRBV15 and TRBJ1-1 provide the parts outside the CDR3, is DAMVIQNPRYQVTQFGKPVTLSCSQTLNHNVMYWYQQKSSQAPKLLFHYYDKDFNNEADTPDNFQSRRPNTSFCFLDIRSPGLGDTAMYLCATSRAENTEAFFGQGTRLTVV.

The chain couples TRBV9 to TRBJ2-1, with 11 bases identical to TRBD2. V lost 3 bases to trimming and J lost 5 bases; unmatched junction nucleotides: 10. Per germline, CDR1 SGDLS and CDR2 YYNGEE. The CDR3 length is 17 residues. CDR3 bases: TGTGCCAGCAGCGCCCATTCCGGGACTAGCGGAAACAATGAGCAGTTCTTC. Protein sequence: CASSAHSGTSGNNEQFF.

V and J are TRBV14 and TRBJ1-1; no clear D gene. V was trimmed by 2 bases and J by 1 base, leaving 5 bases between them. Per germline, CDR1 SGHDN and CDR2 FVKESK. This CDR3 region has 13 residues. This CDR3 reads CASSQPWNTEAFF. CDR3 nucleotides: TGTGCCAGCAGCCAACCCTGGAACACTGAAGCTTTCTTT.

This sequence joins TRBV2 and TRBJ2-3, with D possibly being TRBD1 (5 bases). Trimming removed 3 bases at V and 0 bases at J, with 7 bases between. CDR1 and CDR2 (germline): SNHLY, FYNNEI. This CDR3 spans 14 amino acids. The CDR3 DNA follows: TGTGCCAGCAGTGACAGGGATAGCACAGATACGCAGTATTTT. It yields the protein CASSDRDSTDTQYF.

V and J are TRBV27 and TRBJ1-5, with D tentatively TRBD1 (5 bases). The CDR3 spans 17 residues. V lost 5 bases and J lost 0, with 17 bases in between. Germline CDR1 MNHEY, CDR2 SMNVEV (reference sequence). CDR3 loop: CASSQNGGSYSNQPQHF. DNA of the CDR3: TGTGCCAGCAGTCAGAACGGGGGATCCTATAGCAATCAGCCCCAGCATTTT.

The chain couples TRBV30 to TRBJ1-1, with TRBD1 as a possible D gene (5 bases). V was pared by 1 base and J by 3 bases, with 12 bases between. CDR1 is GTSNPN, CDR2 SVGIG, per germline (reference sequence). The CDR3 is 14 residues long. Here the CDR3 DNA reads TGTGCCTGGAGTGCTAGACAGAAGCACACTGAAGCTTTCTTT. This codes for CAWSARQKHTEAFF.

The CDR3 loop is CASSVYHHEQGGAGQPQHF. CDR3 DNA: TGTGCCAGCAGCGTATACCACCATGAACAAGGGGGTGCGGGGCAGCCCCAGCATTTT. The V call is TRBV5-6, the J call TRBJ1-5; perhaps TRBD1 as D (6 bases). The CDR3 has 19 residues. The germline gives CDR1 SGHDT, CDR2 YYEEEE. V was pared by 4 bases and J by 7 bases, with 30 bases between.

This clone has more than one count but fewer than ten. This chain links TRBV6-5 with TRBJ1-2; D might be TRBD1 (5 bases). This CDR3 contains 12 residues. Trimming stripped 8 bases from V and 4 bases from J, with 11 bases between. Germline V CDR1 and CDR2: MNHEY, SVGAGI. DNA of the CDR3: TGTGCCAGCTTCGGGACGGTCTATGGCTACACCTTC. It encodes CASFGTVYGYTF.

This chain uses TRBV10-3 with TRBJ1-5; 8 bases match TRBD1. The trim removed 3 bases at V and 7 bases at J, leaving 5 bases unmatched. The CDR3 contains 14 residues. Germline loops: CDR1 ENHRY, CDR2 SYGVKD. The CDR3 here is CAISDNRGEQPQHF. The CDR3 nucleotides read TGTGCCATCAGTGATAACAGGGGGGAGCAGCCCCAGCATTTT.

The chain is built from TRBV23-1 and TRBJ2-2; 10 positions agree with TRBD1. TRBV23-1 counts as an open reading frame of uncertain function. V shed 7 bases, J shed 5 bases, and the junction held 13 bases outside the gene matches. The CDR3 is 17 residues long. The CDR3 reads CASIPGQGLLETGELFF. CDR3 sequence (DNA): TGCGCCAGCATCCCGGGACAGGGGTTATTAGAGACCGGGGAGCTGTTTTTT.

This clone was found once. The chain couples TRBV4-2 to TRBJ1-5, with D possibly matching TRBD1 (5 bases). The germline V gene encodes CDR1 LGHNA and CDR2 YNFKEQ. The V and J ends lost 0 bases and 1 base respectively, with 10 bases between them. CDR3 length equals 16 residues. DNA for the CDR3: TGTGCCAGCAGCCAAGAGGACAAGTTGAGCAATCAGCCCCAGCATTTT. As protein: CASSQEDKLSNQPQHF.

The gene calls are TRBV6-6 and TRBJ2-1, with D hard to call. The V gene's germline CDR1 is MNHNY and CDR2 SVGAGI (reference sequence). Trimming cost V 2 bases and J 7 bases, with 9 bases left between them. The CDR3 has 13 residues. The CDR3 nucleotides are TGTGCCAGCAGTTACCCGACACGGAATGAGCAGTTCTTC. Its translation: CASSYPTRNEQFF.

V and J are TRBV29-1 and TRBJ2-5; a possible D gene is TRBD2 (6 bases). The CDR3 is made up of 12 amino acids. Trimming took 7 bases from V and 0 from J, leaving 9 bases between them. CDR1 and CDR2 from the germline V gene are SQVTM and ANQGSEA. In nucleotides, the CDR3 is TGCAGCGCTGGGGACTACCAAGAGACCCAGTACTTC. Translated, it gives CSAGDYQETQYF.

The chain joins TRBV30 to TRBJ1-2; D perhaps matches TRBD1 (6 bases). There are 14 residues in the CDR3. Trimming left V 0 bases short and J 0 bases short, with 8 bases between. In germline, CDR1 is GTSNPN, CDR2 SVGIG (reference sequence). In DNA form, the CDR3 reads TGTGCCTGGAGTGTAAACAGGGCTAACTATGGCTACACCTTC. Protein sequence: CAWSVNRANYGYTF.

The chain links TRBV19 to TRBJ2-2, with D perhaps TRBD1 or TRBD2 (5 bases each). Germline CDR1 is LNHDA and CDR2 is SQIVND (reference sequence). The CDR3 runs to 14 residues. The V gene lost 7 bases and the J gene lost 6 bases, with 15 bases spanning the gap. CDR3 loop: CASTGLEVSGELFF. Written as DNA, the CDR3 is TGTGCCAGTACGGGGCTGGAGGTCTCCGGGGAGCTGTTTTTT.

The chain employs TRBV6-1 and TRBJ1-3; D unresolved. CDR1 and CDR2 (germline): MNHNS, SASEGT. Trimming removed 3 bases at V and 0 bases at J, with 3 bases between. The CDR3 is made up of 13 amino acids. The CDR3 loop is CASSEGSGNTIYF. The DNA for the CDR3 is TGTGCCAGCAGTGAGGGCTCTGGAAACACCATATATTTT.

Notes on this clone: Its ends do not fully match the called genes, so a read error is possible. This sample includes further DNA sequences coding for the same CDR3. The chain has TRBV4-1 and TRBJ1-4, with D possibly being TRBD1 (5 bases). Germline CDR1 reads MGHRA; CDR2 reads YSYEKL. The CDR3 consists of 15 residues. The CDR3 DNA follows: TGCGCCAGTAGCCAAGTGGCGAGTCGGGACGGAAAACTGTTTTTT. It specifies CASSQVASRDGKLFF.

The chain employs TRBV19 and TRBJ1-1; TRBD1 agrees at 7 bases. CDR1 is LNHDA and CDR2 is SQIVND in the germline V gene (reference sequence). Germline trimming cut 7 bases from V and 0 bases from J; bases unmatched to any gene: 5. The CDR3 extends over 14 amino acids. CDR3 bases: TGTGCCAGTACCACAGGGGCCTTGAACACTGAAGCTTTCTTT. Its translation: CASTTGALNTEAFF.